These 9 T cell receptor beta chains were sequenced from one sample in a study of shared clonotypes between healthy human individuals. The method was immunoSEQ multiplex PCR; TCRdb's version includes in-frame clones alone and lacks a portion of them. Among about 330,000 clones listed, approximately 79% were seen once. Sequences were obtained from memory CD4+ T cells sorted from blood. The subset denotes: CD45RA-negative fraction. The receptors were sampled from a man aged 25 to 40 in good health.

In regard to this clone: Other DNA sequences in the sample encode the same CDR3. The chain uses TRBV6-5 and TRBJ2-3; D is possibly TRBD1 or TRBD2 (5 bases each). The germline V gene encodes CDR1 MNHEY and CDR2 SVGAGI. Trimming took off 5 bases at V and 5 bases at J, with 14 bases between the two ends. This CDR3 is built from 14 residues. CDR3 amino acids: CASSPSSGRDTQYF. The CDR3 nucleotides are TGTGCCAGCAGTCCTTCGTCAGGGAGAGATACGCAGTATTTT.

This chain links TRBV28 with TRBJ1-2; no definite D call. The CDR3 length is 18 residues. The V end lost 5 bases, the J end lost 0 bases, and 22 bases lay between the germline ends. Per the germline V gene, CDR1 is MDHEN and CDR2 is SYDVKM. Written as DNA, the CDR3 is TGTGCCAGCAGTCCCGCTGTCCATCGGAGGGCTTCTAACTATGGCTACACCTTC. This codes for CASSPAVHRRASNYGYTF.

This chain links TRBV28 with TRBJ1-5; D may be TRBD1 (6 bases). V lost 2 bases, J lost 5 bases, and 10 bases lay in between. The CDR3 totals 14 residues. CDR1 is MDHEN and CDR2 is SYDVKM in the germline V gene. The CDR3 protein is CASSLPGGHQPQHF. The CDR3 bases are TGTGCCAGCAGTTTACCGGGGGGCCATCAGCCCCAGCATTTT.

The chain uses TRBV29-1 and TRBJ2-1, with D perhaps matching TRBD2 (6 bases). CDR3 length equals 12 residues. Deletions cut 6 bases from V and 4 bases from J, with 10 bases between. Germline-derived CDR1 and CDR2 are SQVTM and ANQGSEA. CDR3 nucleotide sequence: TGCAGCGTCGATAGCGGATACAATGAGCAGTTCTTC. This codes for CSVDSGYNEQFF.

The chain is built from TRBV10-3 and TRBJ2-1; TRBD1 or TRBD2 may be the D gene (6 bases each). This CDR3 contains 14 residues. V lost 2 bases and J lost 8, with 13 bases in between. From germline, CDR1 is ENHRY and CDR2 SYGVKD. CDR3 sequence: CAISESVGGHEQFF. The CDR3 region has the DNA TGTGCCATCAGTGAGAGCGTAGGGGGGCATGAGCAGTTCTTC.

The genes are TRBV5-1 and TRBJ1-5, with 8 positions matching TRBD1. CDR3 size: 15 residues. V shed 7 bases, J shed 0 bases, and the junction held 6 bases outside the gene matches. CDR1 is SGHRS and CDR2 is YFSETQ in the germline V gene. The CDR3 sequence: CASALGTGSNQPQHF. CDR3 bases: TGCGCCAGCGCCCTTGGGACAGGTAGCAATCAGCCCCAGCATTTT. Complete variable domain (other parts from reference TRBV5-1 and TRBJ1-5): KAGVTQTPRYLIKTRGQQVTLSCSPISGHRSVSWYQQTPGQGLQFLFEYFSETQRNKGNFPGRFSGRQFSNSRSEMNVSTLELGDSALYLCASALGTGSNQPQHFGDGTRLSIL.

This chain joins TRBV5-1 and TRBJ2-3, with D unclear. The CDR3 runs to 11 residues. Germline V lookup: CDR1 SGHRS, CDR2 YFSETQ. V was cut by 4 bases and J by 3 bases, with 3 bases left in between. CDR3 amino acids: CASSETDTQYF. CDR3 sequence (DNA): TGCGCCAGCAGCGAAACAGATACGCAGTATTTT.

The V call is TRBV9, the J call TRBJ2-1; the match to TRBD2 covers 11 bases. The CDR3 has 15 amino acids. Trimming removed 1 base from V and 6 bases from J; junction bases left unmatched: 3. Germline V gene sequence: CDR1 SGDLS, CDR2 YYNGEE. CDR3 DNA sequence: TGTGCCAGCAGCGTAACTAGCGGGGGCCCCAATGAGCAGTTCTTC. Residues: CASSVTSGGPNEQFF.

This clone came up once. J is TRBJ2-1 and V is TRBV5-4, with 7 bases that match TRBD2. Losses at the gene ends were 6 bases for V and 7 bases for J; bases not matched to a gene: 13. This CDR3 comprises 15 residues. The germline V gene encodes CDR1 SGHNT and CDR2 YYREEE (reference sequence). CDR3 DNA sequence: TGTGCCAGCATCCTAAGGGCGGGAGTAAGAAATGAGCAGTTCTTC. Residues: CASILRAGVRNEQFF.